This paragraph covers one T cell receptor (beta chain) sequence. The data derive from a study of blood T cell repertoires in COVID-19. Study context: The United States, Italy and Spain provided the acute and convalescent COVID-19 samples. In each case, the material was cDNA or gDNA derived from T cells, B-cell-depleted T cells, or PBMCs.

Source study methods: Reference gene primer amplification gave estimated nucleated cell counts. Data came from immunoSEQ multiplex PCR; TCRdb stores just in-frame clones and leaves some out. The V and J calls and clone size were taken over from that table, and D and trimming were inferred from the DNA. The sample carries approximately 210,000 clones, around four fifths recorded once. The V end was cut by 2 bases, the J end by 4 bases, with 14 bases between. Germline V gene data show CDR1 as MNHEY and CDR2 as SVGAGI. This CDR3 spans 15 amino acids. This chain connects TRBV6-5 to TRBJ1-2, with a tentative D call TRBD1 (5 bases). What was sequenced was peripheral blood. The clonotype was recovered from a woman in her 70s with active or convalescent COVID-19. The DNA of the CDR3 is TGTGCCAGCAGTTACGGGCAGGGAGGGGCCTATGGCTACACCTTC. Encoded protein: CASSYGQGGAYGYTF.